Shown below are 32 T cell receptor beta chains from a single sample sequenced in a study of T cell responses to AZD1222 COVID-19 vaccine. TCRdb keeps only in-frame clones here, not all; method: immunoSEQ multiplex PCR. The sample includes about 110,000 clones, over 75% seen only once; the top ten take 2.5%. The sample was peripheral blood, taken on day 0 of AZD1222 vaccination. These receptors came from an adult in good health.

This chain links TRBV14 with TRBJ1-3; D is unclear. There are 14 residues in the CDR3. Germline CDR1 reads SGHDN; CDR2 reads FVKESK. V was cut by 3 bases and J by 6 bases, with 12 bases left in between. The CDR3 DNA is TGTGCCAGCAGCCATAGCGGACGGCCAAACACCATATATTTT. It yields the protein CASSHSGRPNTIYF.

This clone was counted a single time. The V gene is TRBV6-5, the J gene TRBJ1-1; 10 positions match TRBD1. CDR3 length equals 15 residues. Germline V gene data show CDR1 as MNHEY and CDR2 as SVGAGI. After removal of 2 bases from V and 1 base from J, the junction contained 1 base not matched to a gene. The CDR3 here is CASSYRQGANTEAFF. In nucleotides, the CDR3 is TGTGCCAGCAGTTACCGACAGGGGGCGAACACTGAAGCTTTCTTT.

Note on this clone: One end of the junction varies from germline; a read error may be responsible. The chain recombines TRBV6-1 with TRBJ1-4; no definite D call. CDR1 and CDR2 from the germline V gene are MNHNS and SASEGT. This CDR3 region has 12 residues. The CDR3 loop reads CASGEGNEKLFF. In nucleotides, the CDR3 is TGTGCCAGCGGTGAGGGTAATGAAAAACTGTTTTTT.

This sequence joins TRBV7-9 and TRBJ1-3, with a weak D call TRBD1 (6 bases). V was pared by 8 bases and J by 7 bases, with 15 bases between. Per the germline V gene, CDR1 is SEHNR and CDR2 is FQNEAQ (reference sequence). The CDR3 contains 13 residues. CDR3 bases: TGTGCCAGCCCGGAGGAGGGGGGTAACACCATATATTTT. This encodes CASPEEGGNTIYF. Drawing the rest from reference TRBV7-9 and TRBJ1-3, the complete variable domain is DTGVSQNPRHKITKRGQNVTFRCDPISEHNRLYWYRQTLGQGPEFLTYFQNEAQLEKSRLLSDRFSAERPKGSFSTLEIQRTEQGDSAMYLCASPEEGGNTIYFGEGSWLTVV.

J is TRBJ2-1 and V is TRBV2; 7 bases map to TRBD1. J was trimmed by 9 bases and V by 6 bases; bases with no gene match: 2. This CDR3 is 11 amino acids long. The germline gives CDR1 SNHLY, CDR2 FYNNEI. The CDR3 DNA reads TGTGCCAGCAGGAGGGACAGTGAGCAGTTCTTC. As protein: CASRRDSEQFF.

The chain carries TRBV19 and TRBJ1-6; D is possibly TRBD1 (5 bases). V was shortened by 4 bases and J by 9 bases, with 10 bases between the two germline ends. This CDR3 spans 13 amino acids. CDR1 and CDR2 from the germline V gene are LNHDA and SQIVND (reference sequence). The CDR3 DNA reads TGTGCCAGTAGTACTATAGGGGTTTCACCCCTCCACTTT. It encodes CASSTIGVSPLHF.

The sample holds a few counts of this clone. The rearrangement joins TRBV6-2 or TRBV6-3 to TRBJ2-1; 10 nucleotides align to TRBD2. CDR1 MNHEY and CDR2 SVGEGT come from the germline V gene. CDR3 length: 15 residues. Losses at the gene ends were 6 bases for V and 3 bases for J; bases not matched to a gene: 5. CDR3 nucleotide sequence: TGTGCCAGCAGCGGAGCGGGAGGGCGCTACAATGAGCAGTTCTTC. Translated: CASSGAGGRYNEQFF.

This chain links TRBV4-1 with TRBJ1-6; tentatively, D is TRBD1 (6 bases). V was pared by 0 bases and J by 10 bases, with 13 bases between. CDR1 and CDR2 (germline): MGHRA, YSYEKL. This CDR3 comprises 15 residues. CDR3 coding DNA: TGCGCCAGCAGCCAAGATCGGGAGGGGGGGTCACCCCTCCACTTT. Residues: CASSQDREGGSPLHF.

This chain links TRBV10-3 with TRBJ2-4; weak D call: TRBD2 (7 bases). There are 16 residues in the CDR3. V was shortened by 6 bases and J by 6 bases, with 21 bases between the two germline ends. Looked up from germline, CDR1 is ENHRY and CDR2 is SYGVKD. DNA for the CDR3: TGTGCCATCAGCTCAAGGGGGGGGCTGGGTGGAAACATTCAGTACTTC. It encodes CAISSRGGLGGNIQYF.

The chain carries TRBV11-3 and TRBJ2-7; D may match TRBD1 or TRBD2 (5 bases each). The CDR3 runs to 15 residues. Germline values: CDR1 SGHNT, CDR2 YENEEA. The V end lost 4 bases, the J end lost 0 bases, and 13 bases lay between the germline ends. CDR3 residues: CASSSQGASSYEQYF. As DNA, the CDR3 is TGTGCCAGCAGCTCCCAGGGAGCGAGCTCCTACGAGCAGTACTTC.

This clone was detected a few times. The J gene is TRBJ1-5, the V gene TRBV10-3; D perhaps matches TRBD1 (6 bases). The CDR3 runs 15 residues. Per germline, CDR1 ENHRY and CDR2 SYGVKD. V was pared by 0 bases and J by 7 bases, with 13 bases between. DNA for the CDR3: TGTGCCATCAGTGAGTCTGGGCAGGGGAGACAGCCCCAGCATTTT. The encoded protein is CAISESGQGRQPQHF.

A few counts support this clone. The CDR3 spells CASSFGLAGYNEQFF. CDR3 nucleotides: TGCGCCAGCAGCTTCGGACTAGCGGGGTACAATGAGCAGTTCTTC. The chain is built from TRBV4-3 and TRBJ2-1, with 12 bases that match TRBD2. Germline lookup yields CDR1 LGHNA and CDR2 YSLEER. This CDR3 is 15 amino acids long. V shed 5 bases and J 4 bases; nucleotides not matched to a gene: 3.

The rearrangement joins TRBV18 to TRBJ2-7; TRBD2 might be the D (5 bases). This CDR3 contains 13 residues. Trimming cost V 6 bases and J 6 bases, with 15 bases left between them. Germline CDR1 reads KGHSH; CDR2 reads LQKENI. The CDR3 region is CASSRGLGVEQYF. DNA of the CDR3: TGTGCCAGCTCCCGCGGGCTAGGTGTCGAGCAGTACTTC.

The chain employs TRBV18 and TRBJ1-3; D remains ambiguous. CDR3 size: 16 residues. Trimming stripped 0 bases from V and 0 bases from J, with 9 bases between. CDR1 is KGHSH, CDR2 LQKENI, per germline. This CDR3 is CASSPPGGSSGNTIYF. CDR3 DNA sequence: TGTGCCAGCTCACCACCGGGCGGATCCTCTGGAAACACCATATATTTT.

This sequence joins TRBV28 and TRBJ2-5; D not certain. The CDR3 has 14 amino acids. From germline, CDR1 is MDHEN and CDR2 SYDVKM. Trimming pared 5 bases from V and 2 bases from J, leaving 12 bases between. The CDR3 DNA is TGTGCCAGCAGTCCCTCCAGTGTACAAGAGACCCAGTACTTC. Protein sequence: CASSPSSVQETQYF.

The chain combines TRBV10-3 with TRBJ1-3; D is ambiguous. Trimming shortened V by 3 bases and J by 2 bases, and 11 bases separated the two germline ends. Germline lookup yields CDR1 ENHRY and CDR2 SYGVKD. This CDR3 is built from 15 residues. DNA for the CDR3: TGTGCCATCAGTGACTCTCTCAGAGCTGGAAACACCATATATTTT. Amino acid sequence: CAISDSLRAGNTIYF.

The genes are TRBV3-1 (or the pseudogene TRBV3-2) and TRBJ2-3; the D gene is possibly TRBD2 (6 bases). Germline lookup yields CDR1 LGHDT and CDR2 YNNKEL (reference sequence). V was cut by 11 bases and J by 1 base, with 25 bases left in between. The CDR3 spans 17 residues. The CDR3 sequence: CAVALMPGGFGTDTQYF. The CDR3 DNA follows: TGTGCCGTAGCGTTAATGCCCGGGGGATTTGGCACAGATACGCAGTATTTT.

This rearrangement joins TRBV4-1 to TRBJ2-1; 9 bases are a match to TRBD2. Germline V gives CDR1 MGHRA, CDR2 YSYEKL. V gave up 4 bases and J gave up 4 bases; unmatched junction bases: 8. This CDR3 is 16 amino acids long. The DNA of the CDR3 is TGCGCCAGCAGCCCCCATCTAGCGGGGATGTACAATGAGCAGTTCTTC. It encodes CASSPHLAGMYNEQFF.

This clone was seen a few times. The V gene is TRBV2, the J gene TRBJ2-3, with D perhaps TRBD2 (5 bases). Between the trimmed V and J ends, which lost 7 bases and 0 bases, there was a span of 14 bases. In germline, CDR1 is SNHLY, CDR2 FYNNEI. This CDR3 has 15 residues. CDR3 in DNA: TGTGCCAGCACCCCAGCGACTACTAGCACAGATACGCAGTATTTT. It is translated as CASTPATTSTDTQYF.

The CDR3 reads CASSIRQGVGTDTQYF. Written as DNA, the CDR3 is TGTGCCAGTAGTATCCGACAGGGGGTAGGCACAGATACGCAGTATTTT. J is TRBJ2-3 and V is TRBV19, with 9 bases aligning to TRBD1. This CDR3 comprises 16 residues. Losses at the gene ends were 3 bases for V and 1 base for J; bases not matched to a gene: 5. Germline CDR1 LNHDA, CDR2 SQIVND (reference sequence).

This chain joins TRBV5-6 and TRBJ2-7, with TRBD1 identical over 7 bases. The CDR3 totals 18 residues. V trimming: 1 base; J trimming: 6 bases; junction bases outside the gene matches: 19. Germline V lookup: CDR1 SGHDT, CDR2 YYEEEE. The CDR3 is CASSLTGTEIFITPEQYF. The CDR3 DNA sequence: TGTGCCAGCAGCTTGACCGGGACAGAAATCTTCATTACACCCGAGCAGTACTTC.

The rearrangement uses TRBV27 and TRBJ1-5; D remains ambiguous. The V and J ends lost 6 bases and 4 bases respectively, with 7 bases between them. From germline, CDR1 is MNHEY and CDR2 SMNVEV (reference sequence). The CDR3 is 12 residues long. The CDR3 sequence: CASSSFNQPQHF. The CDR3 coding sequence is TGTGCCAGCAGCTCCTTTAATCAGCCCCAGCATTTT.

The chain carries TRBV21-1 and TRBJ2-1; the DNA was not compared with TRBD1, the D call given in the table. TRBV21-1 is listed as a pseudogene. CDR3 length: 12 amino acids. Here the CDR3 reads CASSNRDNEQFF. Written as DNA, the CDR3 is TGTGCCAGCAGCAACAGGGATAATGAGCAGTTCTTC.

CDR3 loop: CASSSGLALGTDTQYF. The CDR3 DNA reads as TGCGCCAGCAGTTCGGGACTAGCATTGGGCACAGATACGCAGTATTTT. The chain is built from TRBV5-1 and TRBJ2-3, with 9 bases identical to TRBD2. Germline CDR1 is SGHRS and CDR2 is YFSETQ. V shed 5 bases, J shed 1 base, and the junction held 8 bases outside the gene matches. The CDR3 runs to 16 residues. The complete variable domain, with remaining parts taken from reference TRBV5-1 and TRBJ2-3, reads KAGVTQTPRYLIKTRGQQVTLSCSPISGHRSVSWYQQTPGQGLQFLFEYFSETQRNKGNFPGRFSGRQFSNSRSEMNVSTLELGDSALYLCASSSGLALGTDTQYFGPGTRLTVL.

The gene calls are TRBV3-1 (or the pseudogene TRBV3-2) and TRBJ1-3, with D unresolved. V lost 1 base and J 4 bases, leaving 14 bases between the germline ends. CDR1 and CDR2 from the germline V gene are LGHDT and YNNKEL (reference sequence). CDR3 length equals 16 residues. The CDR3 coding sequence is TGTGCCAGCAGCCAAGGGCCCAACTCCCCAGGAAACACCATATATTTT. Amino acid sequence: CASSQGPNSPGNTIYF.

J is TRBJ2-5 and V is TRBV4-3; weak D call: TRBD1 (6 bases). Trimming cost V 0 bases and J 2 bases, with 13 bases left between them. The germline V gene has CDR1 LGHNA and CDR2 YSLEER. CDR3 size: 16 residues. DNA for the CDR3: TGCGCCAGCAGCCAAGATCTGAAGGACAGACAAGAGACCCAGTACTTC. Translated, it gives CASSQDLKDRQETQYF.

The genes are TRBV6-1 and TRBJ2-2, with 10 bases fitting TRBD1. This CDR3 is built from 17 residues. The germline V gene encodes CDR1 MNHNS and CDR2 SASEGT. V lost 2 bases, J lost 5 bases, and 8 bases stayed unmatched. The CDR3 coding sequence is TGTGCCAGCAGTGAACTGTTCGGGACAGGGGAAACCGGGGAGCTGTTTTTT. It yields the protein CASSELFGTGETGELFF.

This sequence joins TRBV5-4 and TRBJ1-2; 9 nucleotides line up with TRBD1. Trimming took 3 bases from V and 7 from J; bases not matched to a gene: 4. Germline V lookup: CDR1 SGHNT, CDR2 YYREEE (reference sequence). The CDR3 totals 13 residues. As DNA, the CDR3 is TGTGCCAGCAGCTCGGGACAGGGCGGTGGCTACACCTTC. Encoded protein: CASSSGQGGGYTF.

CDR3 sequence reads: CASSPTGVTYNEQFF. CDR3 sequence (DNA): TGTGCCAGCTCACCGACCGGGGTCACCTACAATGAGCAGTTCTTC. The V gene is TRBV18, the J gene TRBJ2-1, with a weak D call TRBD2 (5 bases). The V end lost 3 bases, the J end lost 2 bases, and 11 bases lay between the germline ends. The germline CDR1 and CDR2 sequences are KGHSH and LQKENI. This CDR3 is 15 amino acids long. Full variable domain (rest looked up from reference TRBV18 and TRBJ2-1): NAGVMQNPRHLVRRRGQEARLRCSPMKGHSHVYWYRQLPEEGLKFMVYLQKENIIDESGMPKERFSAEFPKEGPSILRIQQVVRGDSAAYFCASSPTGVTYNEQFFGPGTRLTVL.

The chain joins TRBV11-3 to TRBJ2-7, with no clear D. The CDR3 loop spans 13 amino acids. Trimming took 2 bases from V and 0 from J, leaving 5 bases between them. Germline V gene sequence: CDR1 SGHNT, CDR2 YENEEA. CDR3: CASSLRASYEQYF. CDR3 coding DNA: TGTGCCAGCAGCTTACGGGCCTCCTACGAGCAGTACTTC.

The chain couples TRBV18 to TRBJ2-5; TRBD2 agrees at 13 bases. This CDR3 is 15 amino acids long. The J segment lost 4 bases and the V segment lost 3 bases, leaving 2 bases of the junction unmatched. Germline V gives CDR1 KGHSH, CDR2 LQKENI. In nucleotides, the CDR3 is TGTGCCAGCTCACCGGGACTAGCGGGAAGAGAGACCCAGTACTTC. Its translation: CASSPGLAGRETQYF. The complete variable domain, with remaining parts taken from reference TRBV18 and TRBJ2-5, reads NAGVMQNPRHLVRRRGQEARLRCSPMKGHSHVYWYRQLPEEGLKFMVYLQKENIIDESGMPKERFSAEFPKEGPSILRIQQVVRGDSAAYFCASSPGLAGRETQYFGPGTRLLVL.

CDR3 in amino acids: CASHEEGTEAFF. For the CDR3, the DNA is TGTGCCAGTCACGAGGAGGGCACTGAAGCTTTCTTT. This chain connects TRBV6-5 to TRBJ1-1; D call uncertain. CDR1 is MNHEY and CDR2 is SVGAGI in the germline V gene. This CDR3 contains 12 residues. V dropped 9 bases and J dropped 4 bases, with 12 bases sitting between them.